The 20 T cell receptor beta chains below all came from one sample that was sequenced in a study of shared clonotypes between healthy human individuals. Profiling relied on immunoSEQ multiplex PCR, and the TCRdb table lists in-frame clones only, not all of them. The sample comprises under 350,000 clones, 87% of which are singletons, and around 15% rests with the top ten. Sequenced sample: memory CD8+ T cells sorted from blood. The subset: CD45RO+ cells pooled with CCR7-negative TemRA cells. Receptors were obtained from a man aged 18 to 35 in good health.

The chain has TRBV6-1 and TRBJ1-2, with D possibly matching TRBD1 (5 bases). V lost 1 base and J 4 bases, leaving 7 bases between the germline ends. In germline, CDR1 is MNHNS, CDR2 SASEGT. The CDR3 is made up of 13 amino acids. The CDR3 bases are TGTGCCAGCAGTGAAGTCGGGGCCTATGGCTACACCTTC. Translated, it gives CASSEVGAYGYTF.

This clone was seen a few times. This sample includes further DNA sequences coding for the same CDR3. The rearrangement uses TRBV6-5 and TRBJ2-1; 7 positions match TRBD1. The V and J ends lost 5 bases and 7 bases, in that order; junction bases with no gene match: 5. Germline assignment: CDR1 MNHEY and CDR2 SVGAGI. The CDR3 runs 13 residues. CDR3 loop: CASSRQGGNEQFF. The DNA for the CDR3 is TGTGCCAGCAGTCGACAGGGTGGGAATGAGCAGTTCTTC.

This chain joins TRBV27 and TRBJ2-1, with D uncertain. Germline loops: CDR1 MNHEY, CDR2 SMNVEV (reference sequence). This CDR3 region has 18 residues. V gave up 5 bases and J gave up 0 bases, with 20 bases separating them. CDR3 amino acids: CASSPPHEARTSYNEQFF. In DNA form, the CDR3 reads TGTGCCAGCAGTCCGCCCCATGAAGCCAGGACCTCCTACAATGAGCAGTTCTTC.

The V gene is TRBV10-3, the J gene TRBJ1-5; a possible D gene is TRBD1 (5 bases). V gave up 0 bases and J gave up 7 bases, with 16 bases separating them. The CDR3 is 16 residues long. Germline V CDR1 and CDR2: ENHRY, SYGVKD. CDR3 sequence: CAISESAVRGEQPQHF. The CDR3 DNA reads as TGTGCCATCAGTGAGTCCGCGGTTAGGGGAGAGCAGCCCCAGCATTTT.

The gene calls are TRBV9 and TRBJ2-3; no definite D call. The germline gives CDR1 SGDLS, CDR2 YYNGEE. This CDR3 has 13 residues. Trimming pared 4 bases from V and 4 bases from J, leaving 10 bases between. CDR3 residues: CASSPPSSDTQYF. In nucleotides, the CDR3 is TGTGCCAGCAGCCCCCCATCATCAGATACGCAGTATTTT.

V gene TRBV28 combines with J gene TRBJ2-5; D is unclear. Deletions cut 6 bases from V and 1 base from J, with 9 bases between. Germline V CDR1 and CDR2: MDHEN, SYDVKM. This CDR3 region has 13 residues. Here the CDR3 DNA reads TGTGCCAGCAGCAGGCCTACCCAAGAGACCCAGTACTTC. It codes for CASSRPTQETQYF. Drawing the rest from reference TRBV28 and TRBJ2-5, the complete variable domain is DVKVTQSSRYLVKRTGEKVFLECVQDMDHENMFWYRQDPGLGLRLIYFSYDVKMKEKGDIPEGYSVSREKKERFSLILESASTNQTSMYLCASSRPTQETQYFGPGTRLLVL.

This clone was counted between two and nine times. This sequence joins TRBV27 and TRBJ2-3; TRBD1 aligns across 7 bases. Germline assignment: CDR1 MNHEY and CDR2 SMNVEV (reference sequence). After removal of 5 bases from V and 11 bases from J, the junction contained 13 bases not matched to a gene. The CDR3 loop spans 14 amino acids. CDR3 in amino acids: CASSQTGPSGGQYF. CDR3 nucleotide sequence: TGTGCCAGCAGTCAGACCGGGCCTTCAGGGGGGCAGTATTTT.

The chain recombines TRBV19 with TRBJ2-5; D is perhaps TRBD1 or TRBD2 (5 bases each). This CDR3 comprises 12 residues. Germline loops: CDR1 LNHDA, CDR2 SQIVND (reference sequence). Trimming left V 5 bases short and J 5 bases short, with 9 bases between. This CDR3 is CASSWDGETQYF. The CDR3 DNA follows: TGTGCCAGTAGTTGGGACGGCGAGACCCAGTACTTC.

The chain links TRBV27 to TRBJ1-1, with 7 bases fitting TRBD1. The CDR3 spans 15 residues. The junction had 4 bases not matched to a gene; V was cut back by 3 bases and J by 0 bases. Germline V CDR1 and CDR2: MNHEY, SMNVEV (reference sequence). DNA of the CDR3: TGTGCCAGCAGTTTTCGGACAGGCTTGAACACTGAAGCTTTCTTT. This sequence encodes CASSFRTGLNTEAFF.

This rearrangement joins TRBV5-6 to TRBJ1-6; 7 nucleotides line up with TRBD1. Trimming cost V 4 bases and J 0 bases; bases outside gene matches: 13. The CDR3 has 19 residues. CDR1 is SGHDT, CDR2 YYEEEE, per germline. Written as DNA, the CDR3 is TGTGCCAGCAGCGCTGGGACAGCAAAGTTGAGCTCCTATAATTCACCCCTCCACTTT. Amino acids: CASSAGTAKLSSYNSPLHF.

The rearrangement links TRBV7-9 to TRBJ2-1; D gene ambiguous. The V gene lost 4 bases and the J gene lost 0 bases, with 10 bases spanning the gap. This CDR3 is built from 15 residues. The germline CDR1 and CDR2 sequences are SEHNR and FQNEAQ (reference sequence). CDR3 amino acids: CASSSHLSSYNEQFF. The DNA of the CDR3 is TGTGCCAGCAGCTCCCACCTGAGCTCCTACAATGAGCAGTTCTTC.

This chain uses TRBV4-1 with TRBJ2-2; 7 bases map to TRBD1. Germline CDR1 reads MGHRA; CDR2 reads YSYEKL. The CDR3 is 17 amino acids. J lost 1 base, V lost 0 bases, and 5 bases had no gene match. CDR3 sequence: CASSQDKRTGNTGELFF. DNA of the CDR3: TGCGCCAGCAGCCAAGATAAGAGGACAGGGAACACCGGGGAGCTGTTTTTT.

The chain is built from TRBV9 and TRBJ1-5; 7 positions agree with TRBD1. Germline V gives CDR1 SGDLS, CDR2 YYNGEE. J was trimmed by 6 bases and V by 4 bases; bases with no gene match: 16. This CDR3 is built from 17 residues. The CDR3 here is CASSPRPSGGRSQPQHF. CDR3 DNA sequence: TGTGCCAGCAGCCCGAGACCGTCAGGGGGACGGAGTCAGCCCCAGCATTTT. The variable domain in full, completed from reference TRBV9 and TRBJ1-5, reads DSGVTQTPKHLITATGQRVTLRCSPRSGDLSVYWYQQSLDQGLQFLIQYYNGEERAKGNILERFSAQQFPDLHSELNLSSLELGDSALYFCASSPRPSGGRSQPQHFGDGTRLSIL.

The chain carries TRBV27 and TRBJ1-5; D gene uncertain. From germline, CDR1 is MNHEY and CDR2 SMNVEV (reference sequence). The CDR3 has 16 amino acids. The V end lost 5 bases, the J end lost 2 bases, and 16 bases lay between the germline ends. The CDR3 loop reads CASSPIGPLGNQPQHF. DNA for the CDR3: TGTGCCAGCAGTCCCATCGGTCCGCTTGGCAATCAGCCCCAGCATTTT.

This chain joins TRBV18 and TRBJ2-7; TRBD2 matches 8 bases. Per germline, CDR1 KGHSH and CDR2 LQKENI. This CDR3 contains 16 residues. V dropped 0 bases and J dropped 6; count of bases not matched to a gene: 10. The CDR3 DNA reads as TGTGCCAGCTCACCACCGGGCGGAGGACTAGCAACCGAGCAGTACTTC. Its translation is CASSPPGGGLATEQYF. Full variable domain (rest looked up from reference TRBV18 and TRBJ2-7): NAGVMQNPRHLVRRRGQEARLRCSPMKGHSHVYWYRQLPEEGLKFMVYLQKENIIDESGMPKERFSAEFPKEGPSILRIQQVVRGDSAAYFCASSPPGGGLATEQYFGPGTRLTVT.

The gene calls are TRBV10-3 and TRBJ2-2; 10 positions match TRBD1. CDR1 ENHRY and CDR2 SYGVKD come from the germline V gene. The CDR3 spans 17 residues. The V gene end was trimmed by 3 bases and the J gene end by 2 bases; junction bases not matched to a gene: 6. The CDR3 region is CAISDPPTGGNTGELFF. In nucleotides, the CDR3 is TGTGCCATCAGTGACCCCCCGACAGGGGGCAACACCGGGGAGCTGTTTTTT.

The V call is TRBV7-9, the J call TRBJ2-3; the match to TRBD2 covers 10 bases. The germline V gene has CDR1 SEHNR and CDR2 FQNEAQ (reference sequence). Trimming cost V 3 bases and J 2 bases; bases outside gene matches: 5. CDR3 length equals 16 residues. The CDR3 coding sequence is TGTGCCAGCAGCTTCTCACTAGCGGGAACCACAGATACGCAGTATTTT. Amino acids: CASSFSLAGTTDTQYF.

This rearrangement joins TRBV13 to TRBJ1-3, with D possibly TRBD1 on 6 matching bases. The CDR3 is made up of 16 amino acids. V was trimmed by 2 bases and J by 0 bases, leaving 11 bases between them. Germline V gene data show CDR1 as PRHDT and CDR2 as FYEKMQ (reference sequence). CDR3 amino acids: CASSLSGQSSGNTIYF. CDR3 coding DNA: TGTGCCAGCAGCTTATCTGGACAGTCCTCTGGAAACACCATATATTTT.

CDR3 sequence: CASSLYGANEKLFF. As DNA, the CDR3 is TGTGCCAGCAGTTTATATGGGGCTAATGAAAAACTGTTTTTT. The V and J genes are TRBV28 and TRBJ1-4; no definite D call. V was trimmed by 1 base and J by 3 bases, leaving 6 bases between them. CDR1 and CDR2 (germline): MDHEN, SYDVKM. This CDR3 is built from 14 residues.

The chain couples TRBV2 to TRBJ2-1; 9 bases map to TRBD2. Germline lookup yields CDR1 SNHLY and CDR2 FYNNEI. The V and J ends lost 9 bases and 9 bases, in that order; junction bases with no gene match: 9. This CDR3 has 13 residues. CDR3 sequence: CASKGIAGVEQFF. The DNA for the CDR3 is TGTGCCAGTAAGGGGATAGCGGGAGTTGAGCAGTTCTTC.